This TCR beta chain was retrieved from a study of blood T cells in healthy people across ages. Primed by a sample-barcoded 5' primer and a J-beta primer mix, a second PCR proceeded for roughly 6 to 12 cycles. TCRdb recomputed calls from the 5' RACE reads with MiXCR, one row per CDR3 protein. Of 800,000 to 1,000,000 distinct CDR3 sequences in the sample, 45% to 50% were seen once. CDR3 length: 12 residues. Germline values: CDR1 DFQATT, CDR2 SNEGSKA (reference sequence). The germline V and J ends were trimmed by 6 bases and 2 bases, with 8 bases remaining between them. Concerning this clonotype itself: Given a much more abundant clone one base away, this may be a read error.

The source is a man aged 25 to 40 in good health. This sequence joins TRBV20-1 and TRBJ2-4, with unresolved D. Sequencing was performed on blood. The CDR3 region has the DNA TGCAGTGCCCTCCTACCCAAAAACATTCAGTACTTC. It specifies CSALLPKNIQYF.